The 10 T cell receptor beta chains listed next were all sequenced from one sample in a study of cytomegalovirus exposure and HLA in healthy donors. Amplification used 60 Vbeta primers and 13 Jbeta primers. Using immunoSEQ multiplex PCR, the repertoire was profiled, and TCRdb retains in-frame clones only, with some absent. The repertoire holds about 120,000 clones, with 63% as singletons. Sequencing was performed on PBMCs. Source of these receptors: a man aged 40-55 years in good health and CMV-seropositive.

This clone has a count of ten or more. The chain employs TRBV10-1 and TRBJ1-5; D gene uncertain. This CDR3 is 14 amino acids long. Germline V CDR1 and CDR2: WNHNN, SYGVQD (reference sequence). Trimming took 8 bases from V and 0 from J, leaving 11 bases between them. The CDR3, as DNA: TGCGCCAGCTACAGCCTTATTAGCAATCAGCCCCAGCATTTT. It encodes CASYSLISNQPQHF.

This chain uses TRBV7-3 with TRBJ2-3; TRBD1 is a possible D gene (6 bases). The V end was cut by 2 bases, the J end by 0 bases, with 9 bases between. Germline CDR1 and CDR2: SGHTA and FQGTGA. This CDR3 has 15 residues. In nucleotides, the CDR3 is TGTGCCAGCAGCTTAGGGACACCTAGCACAGATACGCAGTATTTT. Translating gives CASSLGTPSTDTQYF.

The chain carries TRBV11-3 and TRBJ2-3, with 14 bases matching TRBD2. Looked up from germline, CDR1 is SGHNT and CDR2 is YENEEA. This CDR3 region has 16 residues. Trimming removed 5 bases from V and 6 bases from J; junction bases left unmatched: 7. CDR3 residues: CASSPGTSGSMDTQYF. In DNA form, the CDR3 reads TGTGCCAGCAGCCCCGGGACTAGCGGGAGTATGGATACGCAGTATTTT.

This clone was seen repeatedly, ten times or more. The rearrangement joins TRBV7-3 to TRBJ2-5, with TRBD2 matching over 9 bases. The CDR3 is 15 residues long. The germline gives CDR1 SGHTA, CDR2 FQGTGA. With 5 bases clipped from V and 2 bases from J, the junction kept 6 bases outside the gene matches. The CDR3 DNA is TGTGCCAGCAGCCGCGGGGGGGCTCTTCAAGAGACCCAGTACTTC. It specifies CASSRGGALQETQYF. The variable domain in full, completed from reference TRBV7-3 and TRBJ2-5, reads GAGVSQTPSNKVTEKGKYVELRCDPISGHTALYWYRQSLGQGPEFLIYFQGTGAADDSGLPNDRFFAVRPEGSVSTLKIQRTERGDSAVYLCASSRGGALQETQYFGPGTRLLVL.

This chain joins TRBV5-1 and TRBJ2-1; no definite D call. This CDR3 spans 13 amino acids. V lost 4 bases and J lost 7, with 12 bases in between. Germline CDR1 SGHRS, CDR2 YFSETQ. CDR3 in amino acids: CASSPPSSNEQFF. The CDR3 DNA follows: TGCGCCAGCAGCCCCCCCTCGAGTAATGAGCAGTTCTTC.

The chain has TRBV5-1 and TRBJ2-7; TRBD2 might be the D (5 bases). V shed 1 base and J shed 2 bases, with 10 bases lying between them. Germline V gives CDR1 SGHRS, CDR2 YFSETQ. The CDR3 is made up of 14 amino acids. CDR3 nucleotide sequence: TGCGCCAGCAGCTTGTATCCCGGGACCTACGAGCAGTACTTC. This gives the protein CASSLYPGTYEQYF.

CDR3 in DNA: TGTGCCAGCAGCTTGGAGGGAGGCTATGGCTACACCTTC. Translating gives CASSLEGGYGYTF. The V and J genes are TRBV5-4 and TRBJ1-2; D is unresolved. This CDR3 has 13 residues. From germline, CDR1 is SGHNT and CDR2 YYREEE (reference sequence). Trimming removed 0 bases from V and 4 bases from J, with 7 bases in between.

This rearrangement joins TRBV5-1 to TRBJ1-2, with D perhaps TRBD1 (5 bases). This CDR3 comprises 15 residues. Trimming removed 0 bases from V and 5 bases from J, with 14 bases in between. Germline CDR1 reads SGHRS; CDR2 reads YFSETQ. The CDR3 DNA reads as TGCGCCAGCAGCTTGGAGGCTCGGGGGGGATATGGCTACACCTTC. Translation gives CASSLEARGGYGYTF.

The chain uses TRBV10-3 and TRBJ2-7; D is uncertain. V lost 0 bases, J lost 0 bases, and 12 bases lay in between. The CDR3 length is 16 residues. Germline CDR1 reads ENHRY; CDR2 reads SYGVKD. CDR3 residues: CAISESELETSYEQYF. For the CDR3, the DNA is TGTGCCATCAGTGAGTCAGAACTGGAGACCTCCTACGAGCAGTACTTC.

The chain joins TRBV6-5 to TRBJ2-2; 8 positions agree with TRBD2. V shed 4 bases and J 8 bases; nucleotides not matched to a gene: 6. CDR3 length: 14 amino acids. Germline lookup yields CDR1 MNHEY and CDR2 SVGAGI. CDR3 DNA sequence: TGTGCCAGCAGTTCAGCTAGCGGGTGGGGGGAGCTGTTTTTT. Protein product: CASSSASGWGELFF.